This T cell receptor (beta chain) is from a study of shared clonotypes between healthy human individuals. As for the study in general: Used for every donor were three CD4 naive, three CD4 memory, two CD8 naive and one CD8 memory plate. Whole-study results and caveats: Sample collection involved blood only; tissue repertoires are likely different.

A single count supports this clone. Its antigen is not known. Sequencing was at deep level. The method was immunoSEQ multiplex PCR; TCRdb's version includes in-frame clones alone and lacks a portion of them. Of approximately 2,000,000 clones listed, less than 95% are singletons. Subsets obtained from CD4+ cells comprised CD45RA+ naive and CD45RA-negative memory cells. The source is a man between 18 and 35 years old in good health. Some clones in this sample may be carry-over from other donors' samples. Sequencing input: naive CD4+ T cells from PBMCs. The subset was: CD45RA+ positively selected.

CDR3 bases: TGTGCCAGCAGCTTGACAGGGATCTACACTGAAGCTTTCTTT. Its translation: CASSLTGIYTEAFF. The rearrangement links TRBV9 to TRBJ1-1, with 7 bases fitting TRBD1. The germline V gene has CDR1 SGDLS and CDR2 YYNGEE. This CDR3 region has 14 residues. With V trimmed by 4 bases and J by 3 bases, 6 bases remained unmatched.